Shown below are 17 T cell receptor beta chains from a single sample sequenced in a study of response to subunit inactivated influenza vaccine. TCRdb itself ran the RT-PCR reads through MiXCR, one entry per CDR3 protein. The sample has 530,000 or so distinct CDR3 sequences, 10% to 15% seen once. The material sequenced was PBMCs from blood, taken on the day of vaccination. These TCRs come from a man over 45 who received an inactivated influenza vaccine.

This clonotype was seen a handful of times. The chain joins TRBV5-4 to TRBJ2-1; weak D call: TRBD1 (6 bases). This CDR3 region has 12 residues. Germline CDR1 SGHNT, CDR2 YYREEE (reference sequence). V gave up 6 bases and J gave up 4 bases, with 8 bases separating them. The CDR3 region has the DNA TGTGCCAGCACGGGACATTACAATGAGCAGTTCTTC. It yields the protein CASTGHYNEQFF. The full variable domain, in which reference TRBV5-4 and TRBJ2-1 provide the parts outside the CDR3, is ETGVTQSPTHLIKTRGQQVTLRCSSQSGHNTVSWYQQALGQGPQFIFQYYREEENGRGNFPPRFSGLQFPNYSSELNVNALELDDSALYLCASTGHYNEQFFGPGTRLTVL.

This chain uses TRBV9 with TRBJ2-1; D gene unclear. This CDR3 has 14 amino acids. CDR1 and CDR2 from the germline V gene are SGDLS and YYNGEE. V gave up 3 bases and J gave up 2 bases, with 9 bases separating them. This chain's CDR3 is CASSGGETYNEQFF. The CDR3 DNA reads TGTGCCAGCAGCGGTGGGGAAACCTACAATGAGCAGTTCTTC.

This clonotype occurred a few times. This chain uses TRBV20-1 with TRBJ2-1; 7 bases are a match to TRBD1. Per the germline V gene, CDR1 is DFQATT and CDR2 is SNEGSKA (reference sequence). Trimming cost V 0 bases and J 8 bases; bases outside gene matches: 16. The CDR3 totals 17 residues. The CDR3 nucleotides read TGCAGTGCTAGAGATACCACCGGGACAGCATGGTTAGATGAGCAGTTCTTC. It translates to CSARDTTGTAWLDEQFF.

There are many counts of this clonotype. This chain links TRBV5-8 with TRBJ2-1, with TRBD2 identical over 13 bases. CDR1 is SGHTS and CDR2 is YDEGEE in the germline V gene. V shed 4 bases, J shed 4 bases, and the junction held 5 bases outside the gene matches. This CDR3 has 16 amino acids. The DNA of the CDR3 is TGTGCCAGCAGCCCCGGGACTAGCGGGGCTTACAATGAGCAGTTCTTC. The encoded protein is CASSPGTSGAYNEQFF. The variable domain in full, with the rest retrieved from reference TRBV5-8 and TRBJ2-1, is EAGVTQSPTHLIKTRGQQATLRCSPISGHTSVYWYQQALGLGLQFLLWYDEGEERNRGNFPPRFSGRQFPNYSSELNVNALELEDSALYLCASSPGTSGAYNEQFFGPGTRLTVL.

This clonotype was seen only a few times. The rearrangement links TRBV29-1 to TRBJ2-2; unclear D gene. From germline, CDR1 is SQVTM and CDR2 ANQGSEA. The V end was cut by 4 bases, the J end by 6 bases, with 15 bases between. The CDR3 sequence is 14 residues long. CDR3 residues: CSVGKGIGAGELFF. In DNA form, the CDR3 reads TGCAGCGTTGGTAAGGGAATAGGCGCCGGGGAGCTGTTTTTT.

This clonotype came up many times. This rearrangement joins TRBV5-1 to TRBJ2-2; D is ambiguous. This CDR3 spans 13 amino acids. V gave up 1 base and J gave up 5 bases, with 6 bases separating them. Germline CDR1 reads SGHRS; CDR2 reads YFSETQ. CDR3 in DNA: TGCGCCAGCAGCTTGCAATCTACCGGGGAGCTGTTTTTT. Residues: CASSLQSTGELFF.

The table lists this clonotype with a few counts. This chain joins TRBV4-3 and TRBJ2-1; D is undetermined. Trimming took off 1 base at V and 8 bases at J, with 9 bases between the two ends. There are 13 residues in the CDR3. Germline V gene sequence: CDR1 LGHNA, CDR2 YSLEER. CDR3 nucleotides: TGCGCCAGCAGCCAAGCGATCGGTGATGAGCAGTTCTTC. The encoded protein is CASSQAIGDEQFF.

This clonotype has just a few counts. V gene TRBV18 combines with J gene TRBJ2-2; TRBD1 might be the D (5 bases). CDR3 length: 15 residues. The germline V and J ends were trimmed by 2 bases and 3 bases, with 10 bases remaining between them. Germline CDR1 reads KGHSH; CDR2 reads LQKENI. The CDR3 loop reads CASSPFSRDTGELFF. The CDR3 DNA reads TGTGCCAGCTCACCATTCTCCAGGGACACCGGGGAGCTGTTTTTT.

This clonotype was found many times. The V gene is TRBV20-1, the J gene TRBJ2-7; TRBD1 is a possible D gene (5 bases). CDR3 length equals 13 residues. Trimming took off 6 bases at V and 4 bases at J, with 16 bases between the two ends. The germline CDR1 and CDR2 sequences are DFQATT and SNEGSKA (reference sequence). Here the CDR3 DNA reads TGCAGTGCCAGCTCAGGGTCTTGGTACGAGCAGTACTTC. Translation: CSASSGSWYEQYF.

The rearrangement links TRBV29-1 to TRBJ2-3, with TRBD1 matching over 12 bases. V lost 4 bases, J lost 4 bases, and 6 bases stayed unmatched. The germline CDR1 and CDR2 sequences are SQVTM and ANQGSEA. The CDR3 is made up of 15 amino acids. CDR3 DNA: TGCAGCGTTGGTCCGGGACAGGGGGCCCCAGATACGCAGTATTTT. This codes for CSVGPGQGAPDTQYF.

This clonotype was recorded only once. V is TRBV12-3 or TRBV12-4 and J is TRBJ1-1, with a weak D call TRBD1 (5 bases). V gave up 3 bases and J gave up 6 bases, with 14 bases separating them. CDR3 length: 14 amino acids. CDR3 coding DNA: TGTGCCAGCAGTTTTGGGGTCGGGGGAGCTGAAGCTTTCTTT. This translates into CASSFGVGGAEAFF.

The chain carries TRBV12-3 or TRBV12-4 and TRBJ2-3; D gene uncertain. Trimming took off 4 bases at V and 0 bases at J, with 5 bases between the two ends. This CDR3 comprises 13 residues. The CDR3 region has the DNA TGTGCCAGCAGTTCCGAAAGCACAGATACGCAGTATTTT. This sequence encodes CASSSESTDTQYF.

J is TRBJ1-2 and V is TRBV7-9, with D tentatively TRBD1 (5 bases). Trimming removed 5 bases from V and 2 bases from J, with 18 bases in between. CDR1 is SEHNR, CDR2 FQNEAQ, per germline (reference sequence). This CDR3 has 16 amino acids. CDR3 region: CASSPRDAWSNYGYTF. CDR3 in DNA: TGTGCCAGCAGCCCAAGGGACGCTTGGAGCAACTATGGCTACACCTTC. Looking up the rest from reference TRBV7-9 and TRBJ1-2 gives the full variable domain: DTGVSQNPRHKITKRGQNVTFRCDPISEHNRLYWYRQTLGQGPEFLTYFQNEAQLEKSRLLSDRFSAERPKGSFSTLEIQRTEQGDSAMYLCASSPRDAWSNYGYTFGSGTRLTVV.

Only a few counts were recorded for this clonotype. The chain links TRBV4-3 to TRBJ2-5, with D possibly being TRBD1 (6 bases). The V and J ends lost 1 base and 5 bases respectively, with 20 bases between them. CDR1 LGHNA and CDR2 YSLEER come from the germline V gene. There are 17 residues in the CDR3. The CDR3 DNA sequence: TGCGCCAGCAGCCAAGTAGTGGGACCCAGGGGTACGGAGACCCAGTACTTC. Translation gives CASSQVVGPRGTETQYF.

The table lists this clonotype with many counts. Sequence at one end of the junction differs from germline and may be a read error. V is TRBV12-3 or TRBV12-4 and J is TRBJ1-3; the D gene is possibly TRBD1 (5 bases). The CDR3 totals 15 residues. CDR3 nucleotide sequence: TGTGCCAGCAGCTTAGGGGACTTCTCTGGAAACACCATATATTTT. Protein product: CASSLGDFSGNTIYF.

This rearrangement joins TRBV12-3 or TRBV12-4 to TRBJ2-3, with 9 positions matching TRBD2. V dropped 3 bases and J dropped 8; count of bases not matched to a gene: 12. The CDR3 consists of 16 residues. CDR3 in DNA: TGTGCCAGCAGTTTGCGCGCTAGCGGGGTGATTGGTACGCAGTATTTT. Translation: CASSLRASGVIGTQYF.

The chain couples TRBV7-2 to TRBJ2-1; TRBD2 matches 9 bases. Unmatched junction bases numbered 13, after V lost 5 bases and J lost 8 bases. CDR3 length: 16 residues. The V gene's germline CDR1 is SGHTA and CDR2 FQGNSA. The CDR3 loop reads CASSPIRGRAGDEQFF. As DNA, the CDR3 is TGTGCCAGCAGCCCCATACGCGGGAGGGCCGGGGATGAGCAGTTCTTC.